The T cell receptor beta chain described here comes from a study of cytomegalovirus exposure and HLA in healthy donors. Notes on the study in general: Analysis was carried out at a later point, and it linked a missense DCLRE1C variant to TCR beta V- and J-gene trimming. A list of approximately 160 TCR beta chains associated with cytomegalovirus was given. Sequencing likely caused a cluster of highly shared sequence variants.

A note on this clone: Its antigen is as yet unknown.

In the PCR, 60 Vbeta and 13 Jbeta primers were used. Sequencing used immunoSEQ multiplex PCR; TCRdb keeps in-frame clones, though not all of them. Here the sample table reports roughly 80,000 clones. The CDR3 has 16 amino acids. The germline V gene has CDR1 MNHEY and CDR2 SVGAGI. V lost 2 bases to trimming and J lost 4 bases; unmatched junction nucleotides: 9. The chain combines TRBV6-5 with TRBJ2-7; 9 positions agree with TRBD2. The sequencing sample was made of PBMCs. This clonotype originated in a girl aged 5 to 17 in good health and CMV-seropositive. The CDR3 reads CASSYGASGTNYEQYF. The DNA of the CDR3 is TGTGCCAGCAGTTACGGGGCTAGCGGGACTAATTACGAGCAGTACTTC.